This TCR beta chain stems from a study of cytomegalovirus exposure and HLA in healthy donors. The study's findings and limits: In the analysis, some V segments, TRBV6-2 and TRBV6-3 included, were excluded as indistinguishable. Previously analyzed data showed that most TCR beta V segments were productive at a frequency of about 90% or about 30%.

A note on this clone: The antigen is undetermined.

Trimming stripped 3 bases from V and 0 bases from J, with 23 bases between. The CDR3 totals 20 residues. Germline V lookup: CDR1 KGHSH, CDR2 LQKENI. PCR used 60 Vbeta primers and 13 Jbeta primers. Per the original data handling: Among the unique TCR beta chains that a later analysis counted, some 73 million in all, 10 million to 11 million were shared. Sequencing used immunoSEQ multiplex PCR; TCRdb keeps in-frame clones, though not all of them. V, J and clone size reflect that table, while D and trimming were determined from the DNA. The data contain 150,000 to 250,000 clones, 60% to 85% of them singletons.

The chain has TRBV18 and TRBJ2-2, with a possible D match to TRBD2 (5 bases). This sequence was found in a girl aged 5-17 years in good health and CMV-seropositive. The sequenced material came from PBMCs. The CDR3: CASSPPNRTEGPSNTGELFF. For the CDR3, the DNA is TGTGCCAGCTCACCTCCTAACAGAACCGAGGGTCCATCGAACACCGGGGAGCTGTTTTTT.